Listed below are T cell receptor beta chains from one sample, sequenced in a study of T cells in Graves' hyperthyroidism and ophthalmopathy. TCRdb used MiXCR to reprocess the multiplex PCR reads, holding one entry per CDR3 protein. Here the sample spans about 350,000 distinct CDR3 sequences, about 19% being singletons. Sequenced: blood. Receptors originate from a woman under 30 with Graves' hyperthyroidism. CDR3s include the opening cysteine and the closing phenylalanine or tryptophan. D genes are given only for firm matches. The size of a clone is reported for some rows only, either as once, few or many, or as a class for expanded clones.

many | NA | TRBJ1-2 | TRBV3-1 | CASSQQGLGYTF | TGTGCCAGCAGCCAACAAGGGCTGGGCTACACCTTC
many | TRBD2 | TRBJ2-5 | TRBV6-5 | CASNTGGARETQYF | TGTGCCAGCAACACCGGGGGGGCCCGAGAGACCCAGTACTTC
many | NA | TRBJ2-4 | TRBV5-1 | CASSYGGKQGGKNIKYF | TGCGCCAGCAGCTACGGGGGGAAACAGGGTGGCAAAAACATTAAGTACTTC
NA | TRBD1 | TRBJ2-7 | TRBV6-1 | CASSQDRGGGYEQYF | TGTGCCAGCAGCCAAGACAGGGGAGGCGGGTACGAGCAGTACTTC
many | NA | TRBJ2-7 | TRBV5-1 | CASSPRADYEQYF | TGCGCCAGCAGCCCCCGGGCTGACTACGAGCAGTACTTC
NA | TRBD1 | TRBJ1-2 | TRBV6-1 | CASSDQAGGRFYGYTF | TGTGCCAGCAGTGACCAAGCAGGGGGGCGCTTCTATGGCTACACCTTC
many | TRBD1 | TRBJ1-2 | TRBV4-1 | CASSVGQTDGYTF | TGCGCCAGCAGCGTGGGACAGACTGATGGCTACACCTTC
many | TRBD1 | TRBJ1-1 | TRBV12-3/TRBV12-4 | CASSFKTGGTEAFF | TGTGCCAGCAGTTTTAAGACAGGGGGCACTGAAGCTTTCTTT
many | NA | TRBJ2-7 | TRBV20-1 | CSAAGRYEQYF | TGCAGTGCTGCCGGCCGGTACGAGCAGTACTTC
many | NA | TRBJ2-5 | TRBV2 | CASSEAGREETQYF | TGTGCCAGCAGTGAGGCAGGGCGGGAAGAGACCCAGTACTTC
many | TRBD1 | TRBJ2-7 | TRBV10-3 | CAISLGQVLYEQYF | TGTGCCATCAGCTTAGGACAGGTCCTTTACGAGCAGTACTTC
many | NA | TRBJ2-7 | TRBV2 | CASSGRRHSYEQYF | TGTGCCAGCAGTGGAAGACGGCATTCCTACGAGCAGTACTTC
few | NA | TRBJ1-5 | TRBV4-1 | CATSPEPWGDQPQHF | TGCGCCACCTCCCCAGAACCTTGGGGGGATCAGCCCCAGCATTTT
NA | NA | TRBJ1-1 | TRBV5-5 | CASSFSGEAFF | TGTGCCAGCAGCTTTTCCGGTGAAGCTTTCTTT
NA | NA | TRBJ1-3 | TRBV28 | CASEAAVLTPSGNTIYF | TGTGCCAGCGAGGCGGCAGTCTTGACCCCGTCTGGAAACACCATATATTTT
NA | TRBD1 | TRBJ2-2 | TRBV12-3/TRBV12-4 | CASSPGTGVNTGELFF | TGTGCCAGCAGTCCCGGGACAGGAGTCAACACCGGGGAGCTGTTTTTT
many | TRBD1 | TRBJ1-3 | TRBV28 | CASVTGVGNTIYF | TGTGCCAGCGTTACAGGGGTAGGAAACACCATATATTTT
many | NA | TRBJ1-1 | TRBV14 | CASSQGFKGPEAFF | TGTGCCAGCAGCCAGGGCTTTAAGGGACCTGAAGCTTTCTTT
many | NA | TRBJ1-2 | TRBV20-1 | CRGQGKVGYTF | TGCAGAGGGCAGGGGAAAGTTGGCTACACCTTC
few | NA | TRBJ1-5 | TRBV28 | CASSGPQGRQPQHF | TGTGCCAGCAGTGGTCCTCAAGGGCGGCAGCCCCAGCATTTT
many | NA | TRBJ1-1 | TRBV29-1 | CSVASPTEAFF | TGCAGCGTTGCCTCTCCCACTGAAGCTTTCTTT
NA | TRBD1 | TRBJ2-7 | TRBV2 | CASSGTGGAEEQYF | TGTGCCAGCAGTGGGACAGGGGGCGCGGAAGAGCAGTACTTC
many | NA | TRBJ1-2 | TRBV28 | CASSFTGHNNYGYTF | TGTGCCAGCAGTTTCACGGGACACAATAACTATGGCTACACCTTC
many | NA | TRBJ1-1 | TRBV15 | CATSRDLGGTEAFF | TGTGCCACCAGCAGAGATTTGGGGGGTACTGAAGCTTTCTTT
NA | NA | TRBJ1-2 | TRBV11-1 | CASSLFEGSNYGYTF | TGTGCCAGCAGCCTCTTCGAGGGTTCCAACTATGGCTACACCTTC
many | NA | TRBJ1-1 | TRBV18 | CASSRRMNTEAFF | TGTGCCAGCTCACGGCGTATGAACACTGAAGCTTTCTTT
once | NA | TRBJ1-1 | TRBV6-1 | CASTMLGSNTEAFF | TGCGCCAGCACTATGCTGGGGTCGAACACTGAAGCTTTCTTT
many | NA | TRBJ1-5 | TRBV2 | CASRETKGGAGQPQHF | TGTGCCAGCAGGGAAACGAAAGGGGGAGCAGGTCAGCCCCAGCATTTT
many | NA | TRBJ1-2 | TRBV20-1 | CSAPDANYGYTF | TGCAGTGCACCGGACGCTAACTATGGCTACACCTTC
once | TRBD1 | TRBJ1-2 | TRBV6-1 | CASSDRDRGYTGF | TGTGCCAGCAGTGACCGGGACAGGGGTTATACTGGCTTC
NA | NA | TRBJ2-2 | TRBV4-1 | CASSQDLGGGGELFF | TGCGCCAGCAGCCAAGATCTTGGAGGGGGCGGGGAGCTGTTTTTT
many | NA | TRBJ2-6 | TRBV5-1 | CASSDREGANVLTF | TGCGCCAGCAGCGATCGAGAGGGGGCCAACGTCCTGACTTTC
many | TRBD2 | TRBJ2-2 | TRBV11-2 | CASSSWRLAGGTGELFF | TGTGCCAGCAGCTCCTGGAGACTAGCGGGGGGGACCGGGGAGCTGTTTTTT
many | NA | TRBJ1-5 | TRBV11-2 | CASSLGDFGNQPQHF | TGTGCCAGCAGCTTAGGGGATTTCGGCAATCAGCCCCAGCATTTT
few | TRBD2 | TRBJ2-1 | TRBV12-3/TRBV12-4 | CASKTGTSVYNEQFF | TGTGCCAGCAAAACCGGGACTAGCGTATACAATGAGCAGTTCTTC
few | NA | TRBJ2-7 | TRBV5-1 | CASSVYPGSGSYEQYF | TGCGCCAGCAGCGTTTACCCAGGGTCGGGGTCCTACGAGCAGTACTTC
many | TRBD2 | TRBJ2-5 | TRBV19 | CASRYARGAQYF | TGTGCCAGCCGGTACGCCCGGGGGGCCCAGTACTTC
many | TRBD1 | TRBJ1-5 | TRBV6-1 | CASSGGLRGTAFNQPQHF | TGTGCCAGCAGTGGAGGATTGAGAGGGACAGCTTTCAATCAGCCCCAGCATTTT
many | TRBD1 | TRBJ1-5 | TRBV28 | CASSFHEGADNQPQHF | TGTGCCAGCAGTTTCCATGAGGGGGCGGACAATCAGCCCCAGCATTTT
many | NA | TRBJ1-2 | TRBV11-2 | CASSFGIYGYTF | TGTGCCAGCAGCTTTGGTATCTATGGCTACACCTTC
few | NA | TRBJ1-5 | TRBV5-4 | CASSLGEMQGIWGNQPQHF | TGTGCCAGCAGCTTGGGGGAAATGCAAGGGATTTGGGGCAATCAGCCCCAGCATTTT
NA | NA | TRBJ1-1 | TRBV11-2 | CASSLDWGTWMNTEAFF | TGTGCCAGCAGCTTAGATTGGGGGACCTGGATGAACACTGAAGCTTTCTTT
many | NA | TRBJ2-7 | TRBV24-1 | CATSEFQGGEQYF | TGTGCCACCAGTGAATTTCAGGGAGGCGAGCAGTACTTC
many | TRBD2 | TRBJ2-5 | TRBV2 | CASSGRTSLNFGGETQYF | TGTGCCAGCAGTGGCCGGACTAGTTTAAACTTCGGGGGAGAGACCCAGTACTTC
few | TRBD2 | TRBJ2-4 | TRBV5-6 | CASSYSGRKNIQYF | TGTGCCAGCAGCTATAGCGGGCGGAAAAACATTCAGTACTTC
many | TRBD1 | TRBJ2-5 | TRBV9 | CASSRDRDRAYQETQYF | TGTGCCAGCAGTAGGGACCGGGACAGGGCGTACCAAGAGACCCAGTACTTC
many | NA | TRBJ1-2 | TRBV6-1 | CASSEEYGYTF | TGTGCCAGCAGTGAAGAGTATGGCTACACCTTC
many | NA | TRBJ2-7 | TRBV27 | CASSPPTLSYEQYF | TGTGCCAGCAGTCCCCCGACGTTGTCCTACGAGCAGTACTTC
many | NA | TRBJ2-2 | TRBV24-1 | CATTPGRENTGELFF | TGTGCCACCACCCCCGGCAGAGAGAACACCGGGGAGCTGTTTTTT
many | NA | TRBJ1-5 | TRBV6-2/TRBV6-3 | CASSDLLSNQPQHF | TGTGCCAGCAGCGATTTGTTGAGCAATCAGCCCCAGCATTTT
many | NA | TRBJ1-3 | TRBV20-1 | CSAESGLGNTIYF | TGCAGTGCCGAGTCGGGGTTGGGAAACACCATATATTTT
many | NA | TRBJ1-1 | TRBV7-2 | CASRRDGREAFF | TGTGCCAGCAGGCGGGATGGCAGGGAGGCTTTCTTT
NA | TRBD1 | TRBJ2-5 | TRBV18 | CASSPPVGTGWEQTQYF | TGTGCCAGCTCACCACCTGTCGGGACAGGGTGGGAACAGACCCAGTACTTC
many | NA | TRBJ2-6 | TRBV24-1 | CATSSTEGYSGANVLTF | TGTGCCACCAGTTCGACAGAGGGATACTCTGGGGCCAACGTCCTGACTTTC
many | NA | TRBJ1-2 | TRBV27 | CASSFRGINGYTF | TGTGCCAGCAGTTTTAGGGGGATTAATGGCTACACCTTC
many | TRBD2 | TRBJ2-7 | TRBV11-2 | CASSLAGLAGEQYF | TGTGCCAGCAGCTTAGCGGGTCTAGCGGGAGAGCAGTACTTC
few | NA | TRBJ2-7 | TRBV4-1 | CASSREGRGNSYEQYF | TGCGCCAGCAGCCGAGAGGGCAGGGGAAACTCCTACGAGCAGTACTTC
many | NA | TRBJ2-2 | TRBV6-2/TRBV6-3 | CASSRGTGELFF | TGTGCCAGCAGTAGGGGCACCGGGGAGCTGTTTTTT